The clone carrying this T cell receptor (beta chain) has a single count. Its antigen is undetermined. A J-beta primer mix and a sample-barcoded 5' primer were used in a second PCR of about 7 to 12 cycles. Tagging of each cDNA molecule was performed by a template-switch adaptor with 12 random nucleotides. TCRdb independently ran MiXCR on the 5' RACE reads; one entry per CDR3 protein. The repertoire holds about 1,400,000 distinct CDR3 sequences, approximately 60% seen once, with roughly 7% in the top ten. From germline, CDR1 is SGHVS and CDR2 FNYEAQ. The CDR3 runs 17 residues. Trimming removed 2 bases from V and 4 bases from J, with 19 bases in between. The data were obtained in a study of blood T cells in healthy people across ages. Study-wide results and limits: One million T cells yielded diversity estimates that were considered underestimates.

For every donor, a draw yielded around 9.4 milliliters of peripheral blood. Sequencing used blood. The genes are TRBV7-6 and TRBJ2-3, with D possibly matching TRBD2 (5 bases). This clonotype originated in a man younger than 35 in good health. DNA for the CDR3: TGTGCCAGCAGCTTATGCTGGCGAGGGAGATGGTCAGATACGCAGTATTTT. It codes for CASSLCWRGRWSDTQYF.